In its sample, the clone carrying this T cell receptor beta chain was seen many times. Between the trimmed V and J ends, which lost 3 bases and 7 bases, there was a span of 12 bases. The CDR3 consists of 13 residues. The germline V gene has CDR1 MNHEY and CDR2 SVGEGT. TCRdb independently ran MiXCR on the reads; one entry per CDR3 protein. Of about 240,000 distinct CDR3 sequences in the sample, more than 25% were seen once. The data stem from a study of kidney transplant recipient with SARS-CoV-2 infection. The clonotype originates from a male patient in his thirties who had COVID-19 and was a kidney transplant recipient. Some of these T cells may belong to the graft donor. The source was a blood sample, collected at baseline and around day 110 from a kidney transplant recipient. The chain is built from TRBV6-2 or TRBV6-3 and TRBJ1-1; a possible D gene is TRBD1 (6 bases). This CDR3 is CASSYWSGDEAFF. CDR3 coding DNA: TGTGCCAGCAGTTATTGGTCAGGGGATGAAGCTTTCTTT.